This TCR beta chain was identified during a study of CD8 T cells in ankylosing spondylitis. Using quantitative 5'-RACE with molecular barcodes, the authors made TCR beta libraries. TCRdb reprocessed the 5' RACE reads via MiXCR and lists one record per CDR3 protein. The sample records 200,000 to 300,000 distinct CDR3 sequences, over 9.5% being singletons. Trimming removed 4 bases at V and 6 bases at J, with 10 bases between. CDR3 size: 13 residues. The V gene's germline CDR1 is SGHAT and CDR2 FQNNGV. Study results and caveats: Significant enrichment of disease-linked clones was reported in matched ankylosing spondylitis synovial fluid.

Many counts were recorded for this clonotype. Antigen unknown. V usage is TRBV11-2 and J usage is TRBJ2-1; D gene ambiguous. Sequenced: blood, either unsorted or a sorted T cell fraction (not recorded which). The source of this sequence is a male donor with ankylosing spondylitis or in good health (not recorded which). The CDR3 is CASSSGRSNEQFF. CDR3 bases: TGTGCCAGCAGCTCTGGACGAAGCAATGAGCAGTTCTTC.